The 20 T cell receptor beta chains presented below share a single source sample, sequenced in a study of patients and donors after allogeneic stem cell transplantation. TCRdb used MiXCR to reprocess the RT-PCR reads, holding one entry per CDR3 protein. Among 920,000 or so distinct CDR3 sequences listed, 18% were seen once. Input material: blood, either unsorted or a sorted T cell fraction (not recorded which). The origin of the receptors is a human donor who was either an allogeneic HSCT recipient or a stem cell or donor lymphocyte infusion donor (not recorded which). It is not recorded whose cells these are; they may come from a transplant donor.

The CDR3 coding sequence is TGCAGTGCTAGAGATCGATTAAAGCAAACCTCGGATCAGCCCCAGCATTTT. Translating it yields CSARDRLKQTSDQPQHF. The chain combines TRBV20-1 with TRBJ1-5; D not certain. This CDR3 region has 17 residues. The germline gives CDR1 DFQATT, CDR2 SNEGSKA (reference sequence). With 0 bases removed from V and 5 bases from J, the gap between germline ends came to 20 bases.

This clonotype has more than one count but fewer than ten. J is TRBJ2-1 and V is TRBV7-2, with D maybe TRBD1 (5 bases). Germline V gene sequence: CDR1 SGHTA, CDR2 FQGNSA. The CDR3 sequence is 12 residues long. Trimming shortened V by 6 bases and J by 13 bases, and 16 bases separated the two germline ends. CDR3 nucleotides: TGTGCCAGCAGTGGGGCAGCGAAAATACAGTTCTTC. Translating it yields CASSGAAKIQFF. The whole variable domain, remainder taken from reference TRBV7-2 and TRBJ2-1, is GAGVSQSPSNKVTEKGKDVELRCDPISGHTALYWYRQSLGQGLEFLIYFQGNSAPDKSGLPSDRFSAERTGGSVSTLTIQRTQQEDSAVYLCASSGAAKIQFFGPGTRLTVL.

V usage is TRBV4-1 and J usage is TRBJ2-3; 8 bases fit TRBD2. CDR1 is MGHRA and CDR2 is YSYEKL in the germline V gene. The CDR3 spans 17 residues. The V segment lost 0 bases and the J segment 2 bases; nucleotides outside the gene matches: 7. The CDR3 is CASSQDPQAGATDTQYF. The CDR3 DNA sequence: TGCGCCAGCAGCCAAGATCCTCAAGCGGGGGCCACAGATACGCAGTATTTT.

The V and J genes are TRBV27 and TRBJ2-2; 14 bases map to TRBD2. This CDR3 comprises 18 residues. With 5 bases clipped from V and 4 bases from J, the junction kept 9 bases outside the gene matches. CDR1 and CDR2 (germline): MNHEY, SMNVEV (reference sequence). This chain's CDR3 is CASSTPGLAGGGTGELFF. The CDR3 DNA reads TGTGCCAGCAGTACCCCCGGACTAGCGGGAGGAGGCACCGGGGAGCTGTTTTTT.

There are a few counts of this clonotype. The V gene is TRBV4-2, the J gene TRBJ2-2; TRBD2 agrees at 13 bases. With 1 base clipped from V and 0 bases from J, the junction kept 14 bases outside the gene matches. Germline assignment: CDR1 LGHNA and CDR2 YNFKEQ. CDR3 length equals 22 residues. CDR3 region: CASSQVRFRTSGGGSNTGELFF. Written as DNA, the CDR3 is TGTGCCAGCAGCCAAGTCCGCTTCAGGACTAGCGGGGGTGGATCGAACACCGGGGAGCTGTTTTTT.

This clonotype was counted a few times. This sequence joins TRBV30 and TRBJ2-2; D gene uncertain. Germline V CDR1 and CDR2: GTSNPN, SVGIG (reference sequence). The length of the CDR3 is 13 residues. V dropped 2 bases and J dropped 2 bases, with 6 bases sitting between them. CDR3 region: CAWSLVNTGELFF. The CDR3 region has the DNA TGTGCCTGGAGTCTCGTAAACACCGGGGAGCTGTTTTTT.

At least ten counts were recorded for this clonotype. The chain joins TRBV12-3 or TRBV12-4 to TRBJ2-1; 8 bases map to TRBD2. The CDR3 loop spans 15 amino acids. V dropped 6 bases and J dropped 0; count of bases not matched to a gene: 4. The DNA of the CDR3 is TGTGCCAGCAGGATAGCGGGGAGCTCCTACAATGAGCAGTTCTTC. Translating it yields CASRIAGSSYNEQFF.

This clonotype was counted a few times. The CDR3 nucleotides are TGCAGCGTTCGGCGGGGACTAGCGGGAAGCGATGAGCAGTTCTTC. Translating it yields CSVRRGLAGSDEQFF. The chain recombines TRBV29-1 with TRBJ2-1, with 13 positions matching TRBD2. The CDR3 contains 15 residues. CDR1 is SQVTM, CDR2 ANQGSEA, per germline. Losses at the gene ends were 5 bases for V and 8 bases for J; bases not matched to a gene: 9.

The V call is TRBV20-1, the J call TRBJ2-5, with TRBD2 matching over 8 bases. V shed 3 bases, J shed 4 bases, and the junction held 10 bases outside the gene matches. The germline gives CDR1 DFQATT, CDR2 SNEGSKA (reference sequence). The CDR3 totals 15 residues. CDR3: CSASWGSGKGETQYF. CDR3 bases: TGCAGTGCTAGCTGGGGTAGCGGGAAGGGAGAGACCCAGTACTTC.

This clonotype has only a few counts. V is TRBV4-3 and J is TRBJ2-1; TRBD2 matches 10 bases. The CDR3 covers 15 residues. With 5 bases clipped from V and 9 bases from J, the junction kept 10 bases outside the gene matches. The germline V gene encodes CDR1 LGHNA and CDR2 YSLEER. The DNA for the CDR3 is TGCGCCAGCAGCTTAAGACCTAGCGGGGGCGGTGAGCAGTTCTTC. Its protein is CASSLRPSGGGEQFF.

The rearrangement uses TRBV4-1 and TRBJ2-3, with 8 bases identical to TRBD2. There are 17 residues in the CDR3. In germline, CDR1 is MGHRA, CDR2 YSYEKL. The V and J ends lost 0 bases and 2 bases, in that order; junction bases with no gene match: 7. CDR3 nucleotides: TGCGCCAGCAGCCAAGATCGGGGCGGGGGGCTCACAGATACGCAGTATTTT. Translation: CASSQDRGGGLTDTQYF.

The V call is TRBV5-5, the J call TRBJ1-4; perhaps TRBD1 as D (6 bases). V lost 1 base and J lost 3, with 10 bases in between. The germline gives CDR1 SGHKS, CDR2 YYEKEE (reference sequence). The CDR3 has 15 amino acids. The CDR3 is CASSLWGASNEKLFF. CDR3 in DNA: TGTGCCAGCAGCTTGTGGGGGGCCTCTAATGAAAAACTGTTTTTT.

The V call is TRBV9, the J call TRBJ2-1; D is ambiguous. The germline V and J ends were trimmed by 0 bases and 15 bases, with 16 bases remaining between them. The germline V gene encodes CDR1 SGDLS and CDR2 YYNGEE. The CDR3 spans 13 residues. In DNA, the CDR3 is TGTGCCAGCAGCGTAGTACCCATCGGTAGTCCGTTCTTC. Its protein is CASSVVPIGSPFF.

The rearrangement links TRBV7-8 to TRBJ1-2, with 11 bases lining up with TRBD1. Germline V gene data show CDR1 as SGHVS and CDR2 as FQNEAQ. V lost 4 bases, J lost 3 bases, and 7 bases stayed unmatched. The CDR3 runs 16 residues. The DNA for the CDR3 is TGTGCCAGCAGCTCACGCCGGGACAGGGGGTACTATGGCTACACCTTC. Protein product: CASSSRRDRGYYGYTF.

The rearrangement links TRBV6-2 or TRBV6-3 to TRBJ1-5; the match to TRBD1 covers 9 bases. V lost 0 bases to trimming and J lost 0 bases; unmatched junction nucleotides: 6. The CDR3 covers 18 residues. The germline V gene encodes CDR1 MNHEY and CDR2 SVGEGT. CDR3: CASSYSEQGAPSNQPQHF. The CDR3 nucleotides are TGTGCCAGCAGTTACTCGGAACAGGGGGCCCCTAGCAATCAGCCCCAGCATTTT.

V is TRBV29-1 and J is TRBJ1-2; D not certain. V lost 0 bases, J lost 1 base, and 21 bases lay in between. This CDR3 contains 18 residues. Germline values: CDR1 SQVTM, CDR2 ANQGSEA. Here the CDR3 DNA reads TGCAGCGTTGAAGAAGAGCGGCGGGCCCCCGAGGGTAACTATGGCTACACCTTC. Encoded protein: CSVEEERRAPEGNYGYTF.

The chain is built from TRBV6-2 or TRBV6-3 and TRBJ2-1; 7 bases are shared with TRBD1. The V gene end was trimmed by 11 bases and the J gene end by 3 bases; junction bases not matched to a gene: 7. Germline CDR1 MNHEY, CDR2 SVGEGT. The CDR3 spans 13 residues. The CDR3 nucleotides read TGTGCCTGTCGACAGGGAGTCTACAATGAGCAGTTCTTC. The encoded protein is CACRQGVYNEQFF.

The chain uses TRBV29-1 and TRBJ1-2; D is ambiguous. CDR1 SQVTM and CDR2 ANQGSEA come from the germline V gene. V was shortened by 2 bases and J by 4 bases, with 11 bases between the two germline ends. This CDR3 is 13 amino acids long. CDR3 sequence (DNA): TGCAGCGTTGAATTTGTCGAATCCTATGGCTACACCTTC. Its translation is CSVEFVESYGYTF.

There are a few counts of this clonotype. This may be a read error, as it is one base from a much larger clone. The chain has TRBV19 and TRBJ2-7, with a weak D call TRBD1 (6 bases). Deletions cut 7 bases from V and 3 bases from J, with 10 bases between. CDR1 and CDR2 from the germline V gene are LNHDA and SQIVND (reference sequence). The CDR3 is 12 amino acids. The CDR3 reads CASMGRGYEQYF. In DNA form, the CDR3 reads TGTGCCAGTATGGGCAGGGGCTACGAGCAGTACTTC.

The chain carries TRBV29-1 and TRBJ2-2; the match to TRBD2 covers 11 bases. The CDR3 is 15 amino acids. V lost 3 bases and J lost 3; bases outside the gene matches: 3. Germline lookup yields CDR1 SQVTM and CDR2 ANQGSEA. CDR3 loop: CSVDSGREDTGELFF. The CDR3 nucleotides read TGCAGCGTTGATAGCGGGAGGGAGGACACCGGGGAGCTGTTTTTT.